This entry is about one T cell receptor beta chain. This entry belongs to a study of cytomegalovirus exposure and HLA in healthy donors. This CDR3 has 16 amino acids. V was pared by 3 bases and J by 8 bases, with 20 bases between. The V gene's germline CDR1 is KGHSH and CDR2 LQKENI. PCR was performed using 60 Vbeta and 13 Jbeta primers. Clones were read by immunoSEQ multiplex PCR, and TCRdb kept only the in-frame ones, dropping some. The data show some 170,000 clones, 81% seen once. The chain is built from TRBV18 and TRBJ2-1, with D uncertain. This clonotype originated in a woman aged 25 to 39 in good health and CMV-seronegative. The specimen sequenced was PBMCs. The CDR3 region has the DNA TGTGCCAGCTCACCTTTTGTATTACAGCCAACCCATGAGCAGTTCTTC. Translating gives CASSPFVLQPTHEQFF.